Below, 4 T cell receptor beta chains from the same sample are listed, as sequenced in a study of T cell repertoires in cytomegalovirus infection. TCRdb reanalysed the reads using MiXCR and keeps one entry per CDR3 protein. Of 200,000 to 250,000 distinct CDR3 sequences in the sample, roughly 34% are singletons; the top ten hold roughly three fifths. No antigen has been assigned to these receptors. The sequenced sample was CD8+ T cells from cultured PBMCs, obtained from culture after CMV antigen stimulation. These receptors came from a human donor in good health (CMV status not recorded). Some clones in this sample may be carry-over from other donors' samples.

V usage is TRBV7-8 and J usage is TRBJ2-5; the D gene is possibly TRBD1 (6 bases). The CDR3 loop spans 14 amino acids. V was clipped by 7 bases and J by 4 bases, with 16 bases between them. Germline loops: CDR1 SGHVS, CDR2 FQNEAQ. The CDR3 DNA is TGTGCCAGCAACCCGAGGGGGATTGGAGAGACCCAGTACTTC. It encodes CASNPRGIGETQYF.

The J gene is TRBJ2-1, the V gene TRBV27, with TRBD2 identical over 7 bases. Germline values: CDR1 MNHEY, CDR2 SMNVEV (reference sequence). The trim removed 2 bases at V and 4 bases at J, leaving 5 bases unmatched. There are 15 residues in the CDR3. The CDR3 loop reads CASSLGSGSYNEQFF. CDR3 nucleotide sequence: TGTGCCAGCAGTTTAGGTAGCGGGTCGTACAATGAGCAGTTCTTC.

CDR3 residues: CASSHGRAGRNTEAFF. CDR3 bases: TGTGCCAGCAGTCACGGGAGGGCAGGGAGGAACACTGAAGCTTTCTTT. This chain joins TRBV7-8 and TRBJ1-1; maybe TRBD1 (5 bases). V lost 6 bases to trimming and J lost 1 base, with 18 bases between them. Germline-derived CDR1 and CDR2 are SGHVS and FQNEAQ. This CDR3 has 16 amino acids.

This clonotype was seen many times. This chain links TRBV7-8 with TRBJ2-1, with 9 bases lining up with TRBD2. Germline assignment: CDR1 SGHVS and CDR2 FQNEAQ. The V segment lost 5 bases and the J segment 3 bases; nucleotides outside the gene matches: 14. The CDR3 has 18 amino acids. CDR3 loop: CASSGLAGPARGYNEQFF. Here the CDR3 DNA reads TGTGCCAGCAGCGGGCTAGCGGGACCCGCTCGGGGCTACAATGAGCAGTTCTTC.